This TCR beta chain was obtained from a study of T cells in Graves' hyperthyroidism and ophthalmopathy. This clonotype came up many times. Subjects with ophthalmopathy showed a Clinical Activity Score no lower than 3, a NOSPECS grade no lower than 4, and a duration shorter than 3 months. Uncontrolled infection, other autoimmune disease, pregnancy or lactation led to exclusion. The diagnostic basis comprised clinical symptoms, serum thyroxine and TRAb, thyroid ultrasound and orbital computed tomography. Using roughly 9.4 ml of fresh peripheral blood, PBMCs were prepared. Amplification of TCR beta CDR3 regions was performed using RNA transcripts as template. A first-round RT-PCR of the TCR CDR3 used the HTBI primer set. MiXCR, applied by TCRdb to the multiplex PCR reads, yields one record per CDR3 protein. There are around 350,000 distinct CDR3 sequences in the sample; 13% to 15% occur only once, and roughly a fifth lies in the top ten.

The CDR3 has 14 amino acids. V was trimmed by 5 bases and J by 5 bases, leaving 15 bases between them. CDR1 SGHAT and CDR2 FQDESV come from the germline V gene (reference sequence). The sample consisted of blood. The genes are TRBV11-1 and TRBJ2-5; D possibly corresponds to TRBD2 (7 bases). The clonotype comes from a woman in her fifties or sixties with Graves' ophthalmopathy. The CDR3 DNA reads TGTGCCAGCAGCACCACAGGGAGGGAGGAGACCCAGTACTTC. It yields the protein CASSTTGREETQYF.